One and the same sample provided the 19 T cell receptor beta chains below, sequenced in a study of cytomegalovirus exposure and HLA in healthy donors. It was with 60 Vbeta and 13 Jbeta primers that the PCR ran. TCRdb keeps only in-frame clones here, not all; method: immunoSEQ multiplex PCR. Altogether 250,000 to 350,000 clones are present, 65% to 85% being singletons, with the ten largest covering around 2.3%. The sequenced sample was PBMCs. Every receptor here comes from a female donor in good health and CMV-seronegative.

The chain uses TRBV5-1 and TRBJ1-4; 7 positions agree with TRBD1. The germline V gene has CDR1 SGHRS and CDR2 YFSETQ. This CDR3 has 15 amino acids. V was pared by 0 bases and J by 3 bases, with 2 bases of the junction left unmatched. The CDR3 sequence is CASSLEGTANEKLFF. The CDR3 region has the DNA TGCGCCAGCAGCTTGGAGGGGACAGCTAATGAAAAACTGTTTTTT.

This sequence joins TRBV4-2 and TRBJ1-5; D call uncertain. The ends were cut back, 1 base at V and 0 bases at J, with 7 bases in the middle. Germline lookup yields CDR1 LGHNA and CDR2 YNFKEQ. The CDR3 has 15 amino acids. In nucleotides, the CDR3 is TGTGCCAGCAGCCAAGGGAGGGATAGCAATCAGCCCCAGCATTTT. This translates into CASSQGRDSNQPQHF.

The chain recombines TRBV6-6 with TRBJ2-1, with TRBD2 identical over 13 bases. Germline lookup yields CDR1 MNHNY and CDR2 SVGAGI (reference sequence). The junction had 2 bases not matched to a gene; V was cut back by 6 bases and J by 0 bases. The CDR3 totals 16 residues. CDR3 DNA sequence: TGTGCCAGCAGGACTAGCGGGGGGAGCTCCTACAATGAGCAGTTCTTC. It is translated as CASRTSGGSSYNEQFF.

This clone turned up a few times. Distinct nucleotide sequences in the sample also encode this CDR3. This chain links TRBV28 with TRBJ2-2; D is unclear. This CDR3 has 11 amino acids. The germline CDR1 and CDR2 sequences are MDHEN and SYDVKM. V was pared by 6 bases and J by 4 bases, with 3 bases between. DNA of the CDR3: TGTGCCAGCAGCTCCACCGGGGAGCTGTTTTTT. Translation: CASSSTGELFF.

The rearrangement joins TRBV28 to TRBJ2-4, with TRBD1 identical over 10 bases. CDR1 MDHEN and CDR2 SYDVKM come from the germline V gene. J was trimmed by 6 bases and V by 4 bases; bases with no gene match: 9. This CDR3 region has 16 residues. CDR3 sequence (DNA): TGTGCCAGCAGTTCATCCGGACAGGGGGAGGGAAACATTCAGTACTTC. It yields the protein CASSSSGQGEGNIQYF.

The chain recombines TRBV27 with TRBJ2-3; 10 bases map to TRBD1. V trimming: 4 bases; J trimming: 6 bases; junction bases outside the gene matches: 22. From germline, CDR1 is MNHEY and CDR2 SMNVEV (reference sequence). This CDR3 spans 20 amino acids. The CDR3 reads CASSSGPGPGQGLKGDTQYF. CDR3 bases: TGTGCCAGCAGTTCTGGCCCAGGTCCGGGACAGGGGTTGAAAGGGGATACGCAGTATTTT.

J is TRBJ1-1 and V is TRBV7-9; TRBD1 agrees at 8 bases. Germline loops: CDR1 SEHNR, CDR2 FQNEAQ (reference sequence). The CDR3 length is 18 residues. J gave up 1 base and V 2 bases, and 12 bases lay outside the gene matches. CDR3 residues: CASSLPQGAGSENTEAFF. In nucleotides, the CDR3 is TGTGCCAGCAGCTTACCCCAGGGGGCAGGCAGCGAGAACACTGAAGCTTTCTTT.

The V call is TRBV18, the J call TRBJ2-5; D is unresolved. The J call may be faulty, since TRBJ2-7 better matches the DNA end. The germline CDR1 and CDR2 sequences are KGHSH and LQKENI. CDR3 length: 13 amino acids. The CDR3 here is CASSPGPGYEQYF. The CDR3 DNA follows: TGTGCCAGCTCACCAGGCCCAGGCTACGAGCAGTACTTC.

V usage is TRBV9 and J usage is TRBJ2-3, with D perhaps matching TRBD2 (6 bases). The CDR3 consists of 12 residues. With 4 bases removed from V and 6 bases from J, the gap between germline ends came to 9 bases. Germline values: CDR1 SGDLS, CDR2 YYNGEE. CDR3 bases: TGTGCCAGCAGCCGGGACTTTGATACGCAGTATTTT. Amino acids: CASSRDFDTQYF.

The rearrangement joins TRBV11-3 to TRBJ2-7, with TRBD1 matching 7 bases. V shed 2 bases and J 7 bases; nucleotides not matched to a gene: 5. Per the germline V gene, CDR1 is SGHNT and CDR2 is YENEEA. The CDR3 is made up of 13 amino acids. The CDR3 coding sequence is TGTGCCAGCAGCTTAACAGGGGCAGGGGAGCAGTACTTC. Its protein product is CASSLTGAGEQYF.

V usage is TRBV2 and J usage is TRBJ1-1, with a tentative D call TRBD1 (5 bases). V lost 4 bases and J 1 base, leaving 10 bases between the germline ends. Germline CDR1 reads SNHLY; CDR2 reads FYNNEI. The CDR3 runs 14 residues. CDR3: CASSAAGRNTEAFF. The CDR3 bases are TGTGCCAGCAGTGCAGCAGGGAGGAACACTGAAGCTTTCTTT.

This clone was seen only a few times. The V gene is TRBV14, the J gene TRBJ2-1; 8 positions match TRBD2. The CDR3 is 15 amino acids. J gave up 2 bases and V 4 bases, and 4 bases lay outside the gene matches. Germline V gene lookup returns CDR1 SGHDN and CDR2 FVKESK. CDR3 sequence reads: CASSPVGLAYNEQFF. For the CDR3, the DNA is TGTGCCAGCAGCCCCGTGGGACTAGCCTACAATGAGCAGTTCTTC.

The chain recombines TRBV27 with TRBJ2-7; the D is unclear. This CDR3 spans 10 amino acids. CDR1 MNHEY and CDR2 SMNVEV come from the germline V gene (reference sequence). Trimming pared 10 bases from V and 3 bases from J, leaving 7 bases between. DNA of the CDR3: TGTGCCACCGGAGACTACGAGCAGTACTTC. It is translated as CATGDYEQYF.

This chain connects TRBV29-1 to TRBJ2-1; no reliable D call. Trimming pared 5 bases from V and 5 bases from J, leaving 7 bases between. The CDR3 spans 11 residues. Germline loops: CDR1 SQVTM, CDR2 ANQGSEA. CDR3 sequence: CSVRLNNEQFF. The CDR3, as DNA: TGCAGCGTTAGACTGAACAATGAGCAGTTCTTC.

V is TRBV6-1 and J is TRBJ2-7; TRBD1 aligns across 7 bases. Unmatched junction bases numbered 4, after V lost 6 bases and J lost 2 bases. Per the germline V gene, CDR1 is MNHNS and CDR2 is SASEGT. The CDR3 has 13 residues. The CDR3 sequence is CASSRDRAYEQYF. DNA for the CDR3: TGTGCCAGCAGCCGGGACAGAGCCTACGAGCAGTACTTC.

The chain links TRBV27 to TRBJ1-2; D might be TRBD1 (6 bases). This CDR3 has 12 residues. The germline V gene has CDR1 MNHEY and CDR2 SMNVEV (reference sequence). V lost 5 bases to trimming and J lost 10 bases, with 14 bases between them. The CDR3 sequence is CASSENRAIYTF. CDR3 sequence (DNA): TGTGCCAGCAGTGAGAACAGGGCGATCTACACCTTC.

This sequence joins TRBV6-1 and TRBJ2-7; D gene ambiguous. Germline CDR1 reads MNHNS; CDR2 reads SASEGT. The CDR3 length is 17 residues. Trimming cost V 2 bases and J 3 bases, with 20 bases left between them. CDR3 sequence reads: CASSEQAFASPNYEQYF. The CDR3 coding sequence is TGTGCCAGCAGTGAACAGGCGTTCGCGAGTCCAAACTACGAGCAGTACTTC.

The chain combines TRBV7-8 with TRBJ2-7; 10 positions match TRBD2. Germline V CDR1 and CDR2: SGHVS, FQNEAQ. J gave up 0 bases and V 8 bases, and 7 bases lay outside the gene matches. This CDR3 has 15 amino acids. CDR3 nucleotide sequence: TGTGCCAGCGCCCTAGCGGGGGCCCCCTCCTACGAGCAGTACTTC. This gives the protein CASALAGAPSYEQYF.

The rearrangement uses TRBV21-1 and TRBJ1-2; the table gives TRBD1 as D, unverified against the DNA. TRBV21-1 is marked as a pseudogene. The CDR3 extends over 17 amino acids. CDR3 nucleotide sequence: TGTGCCAGCAGCAAACGGGGTTTGCAGGGGCATAGCTATGGCTACACCTTC. Translation gives CASSKRGLQGHSYGYTF.